The 30 T cell receptor beta chains in this list originate from one sample, sequenced in a study of shared T cell receptors in the human thymus. The method was immunoSEQ multiplex PCR; TCRdb's version includes in-frame clones alone and lacks a portion of them. The profile shows over 450,000 clones, 78% of them singletons. This sample also belongs to another study, concerning human thymus T cells.

The sequenced sample was thymocytes. The receptors stem from a boy younger than two with a congenital heart defect.

The chain uses TRBV5-1 and TRBJ2-1, with 8 bases matching TRBD2. From germline, CDR1 is SGHRS and CDR2 YFSETQ. This CDR3 spans 17 amino acids. J was trimmed by 4 bases and V by 0 bases; bases with no gene match: 9. The DNA of the CDR3 is TGCGCCAGCAGCTTGGCCCCGACTAGCGCCTTTTACAATGAGCAGTTCTTC. Translation: CASSLAPTSAFYNEQFF.

This clone was detected a few times. V is TRBV27 and J is TRBJ2-1; D is perhaps TRBD2 (6 bases). The CDR3 is 15 residues long. Germline V gene data show CDR1 as MNHEY and CDR2 as SMNVEV (reference sequence). Trimming removed 6 bases at V and 7 bases at J, with 19 bases between. The CDR3 sequence is CASRIGEDPGNEQFF. Written as DNA, the CDR3 is TGTGCCAGCAGGATAGGGGAGGATCCGGGTAATGAGCAGTTCTTC.

The CDR3 region is CASSFRSREGQPQHF. The CDR3 nucleotides are TGTGCCAGCAGTTTTCGGTCCAGGGAAGGCCAGCCCCAGCATTTT. V is TRBV28 and J is TRBJ1-5, with D perhaps matching TRBD1 (5 bases). V dropped 3 bases and J dropped 7 bases, with 16 bases sitting between them. The germline V gene encodes CDR1 MDHEN and CDR2 SYDVKM. The CDR3 covers 15 residues. Full variable domain (outside the CDR3, taken from reference TRBV28 and TRBJ1-5): DVKVTQSSRYLVKRTGEKVFLECVQDMDHENMFWYRQDPGLGLRLIYFSYDVKMKEKGDIPEGYSVSREKKERFSLILESASTNQTSMYLCASSFRSREGQPQHFGDGTRLSIL.

The chain carries TRBV7-2 and TRBJ2-7; possible D gene TRBD2, 5 bases. Germline assignment: CDR1 SGHTA and CDR2 FQGNSA. This CDR3 has 14 residues. The V gene lost 4 bases and the J gene lost 0 bases, with 10 bases spanning the gap. The CDR3 DNA reads as TGTGCCAGCAGCTCCCGGGGAAGCTCCTACGAGCAGTACTTC. This sequence encodes CASSSRGSSYEQYF.

The chain links TRBV7-2 to TRBJ2-5; 7 bases fit TRBD1. The CDR3 covers 16 residues. CDR1 SGHTA and CDR2 FQGNSA come from the germline V gene. V lost 5 bases to trimming and J lost 4 bases; unmatched junction nucleotides: 13. For the CDR3, the DNA is TGTGCCAGCAGCCCTAGGACAGGCCTAAGCACAGAGACCCAGTACTTC. This sequence encodes CASSPRTGLSTETQYF.

This clone was seen just once. This chain joins TRBV2 and TRBJ1-1; D remains unclear. V dropped 8 bases and J dropped 3 bases, with 13 bases sitting between them. The V gene's germline CDR1 is SNHLY and CDR2 FYNNEI. The CDR3 loop spans 13 amino acids. The chain's CDR3 is CASRGDRDTEAFF. The CDR3 bases are TGTGCCAGCCGCGGGGATCGGGACACTGAAGCTTTCTTT. Full variable domain (outside the CDR3, taken from reference TRBV2 and TRBJ1-1): EPEVTQTPSHQVTQMGQEVILRCVPISNHLYFYWYRQILGQKVEFLVSFYNNEISEKSEIFDDQFSVERPDGSNFTLKIRSTKLEDSAMYFCASRGDRDTEAFFGQGTRLTVV.

This sequence joins TRBV15 and TRBJ1-5; TRBD1 might be the D (5 bases). The CDR3 length is 17 residues. V was pared by 3 bases and J by 3 bases, with 18 bases between. Germline lookup yields CDR1 LNHNV and CDR2 YYDKDF (reference sequence). The chain's CDR3 is CATSREGPRSSNQPQHF. CDR3 sequence (DNA): TGTGCCACCAGCAGGGAGGGGCCGCGTTCTTCCAATCAGCCCCAGCATTTT.

The rearrangement joins TRBV30 to TRBJ1-1; 9 positions agree with TRBD1. Trimming removed 1 base from V and 3 bases from J; junction bases left unmatched: 3. The CDR3 has 14 amino acids. Germline V gene lookup returns CDR1 GTSNPN and CDR2 SVGIG (reference sequence). CDR3 loop: CAWSGWTGDTEAFF. DNA of the CDR3: TGTGCCTGGAGTGGCTGGACAGGGGACACTGAAGCTTTCTTT.

The rearrangement links TRBV2 to TRBJ2-1, with 10 bases identical to TRBD2. V trimming: 2 bases; J trimming: 7 bases; junction bases outside the gene matches: 5. Germline assignment: CDR1 SNHLY and CDR2 FYNNEI. The CDR3 has 15 residues. The CDR3 DNA reads TGTGCCAGCAGTGAAAGGCCTAGCGGGAGTAATGAGCAGTTCTTC. Translation: CASSERPSGSNEQFF. Complete variable domain (other parts from reference TRBV2 and TRBJ2-1): EPEVTQTPSHQVTQMGQEVILRCVPISNHLYFYWYRQILGQKVEFLVSFYNNEISEKSEIFDDQFSVERPDGSNFTLKIRSTKLEDSAMYFCASSERPSGSNEQFFGPGTRLTVL.

This sequence joins TRBV10-1 and TRBJ2-7; weak D call: TRBD2 (5 bases). Germline CDR1 and CDR2: WNHNN and SYGVQD (reference sequence). The CDR3 consists of 18 residues. Between the trimmed V and J ends, which lost 10 bases and 0 bases, there was a span of 28 bases. The CDR3 DNA follows: TGCGCCACCAGCAGCGCGGGCAGGAATTCAGAACCCTCCTACGAGCAGTACTTC. Protein sequence: CATSSAGRNSEPSYEQYF.

This chain links TRBV28 with TRBJ2-7; 7 bases fit TRBD2. Germline V gene sequence: CDR1 MDHEN, CDR2 SYDVKM. The CDR3 consists of 15 residues. The V segment lost 6 bases and the J segment 2 bases; nucleotides outside the gene matches: 10. The CDR3 spells CASSHLAVYPYEQYF. DNA for the CDR3: TGTGCCAGCAGCCACCTAGCGGTTTACCCCTACGAGCAGTACTTC. Full variable domain (rest looked up from reference TRBV28 and TRBJ2-7): DVKVTQSSRYLVKRTGEKVFLECVQDMDHENMFWYRQDPGLGLRLIYFSYDVKMKEKGDIPEGYSVSREKKERFSLILESASTNQTSMYLCASSHLAVYPYEQYFGPGTRLTVT.

V gene TRBV11-1 combines with J gene TRBJ1-3; D perhaps matches TRBD1 (6 bases). Germline CDR1 SGHAT, CDR2 FQDESV (reference sequence). V was clipped by 5 bases and J by 4 bases, with 15 bases between them. CDR3 length: 15 residues. The CDR3 spells CASSAARQGGNTIYF. The DNA for the CDR3 is TGTGCCAGCAGCGCCGCGCGGCAGGGGGGAAACACCATATATTTT.

The rearrangement joins TRBV25-1 to TRBJ1-1, with 12 bases aligning to TRBD1. Looked up from germline, CDR1 is MGHDK and CDR2 is SYGVNS. The CDR3 contains 16 residues. Trimming removed 6 bases from V and 0 bases from J; junction bases left unmatched: 5. CDR3 sequence (DNA): TGTGCCAGCAGGGGACAGGGGGCGCTTCTGAACACTGAAGCTTTCTTT. It encodes CASRGQGALLNTEAFF.

J is TRBJ2-1 and V is TRBV19; 10 bases line up with TRBD2. V was pared by 3 bases and J by 6 bases, with 8 bases of the junction left unmatched. Germline CDR1 is LNHDA and CDR2 is SQIVND (reference sequence). This CDR3 is built from 16 residues. The CDR3 sequence is CASSIHSGRATNEQFF. The CDR3 bases are TGTGCCAGTAGTATCCACAGCGGGAGGGCCACCAATGAGCAGTTCTTC. The full variable domain, completed using reference TRBV19 and TRBJ2-1, is DGGITQSPKYLFRKEGQNVTLSCEQNLNHDAMYWYRQDPGQGLRLIYYSQIVNDFQKGDIAEGYSVSREKKESFPLTVTSAQKNPTAFYLCASSIHSGRATNEQFFGPGTRLTVL.

V gene TRBV5-6 combines with J gene TRBJ1-4, with TRBD1 matching 7 bases. The germline gives CDR1 SGHDT, CDR2 YYEEEE. The trim removed 3 bases at V and 8 bases at J, leaving 7 bases unmatched. This CDR3 contains 14 residues. In DNA, the CDR3 is TGTGCCAGCAGCTCAGGACAGGCCTGGGAAAAACTGTTTTTT. It is translated as CASSSGQAWEKLFF.

The chain combines TRBV27 with TRBJ1-3, with 7 bases identical to TRBD1. The V segment lost 7 bases and the J segment 0 bases; nucleotides outside the gene matches: 6. There are 15 residues in the CDR3. Germline values: CDR1 MNHEY, CDR2 SMNVEV (reference sequence). In nucleotides, the CDR3 is TGTGCCAGCATGTACCGGGACAGCTCTGGAAACACCATATATTTT. Its protein is CASMYRDSSGNTIYF.

CDR3 in DNA: TGTGCCAGCAGAGACCCTGAGGATTCGGAGGCTTTCTTT. Translation gives CASRDPEDSEAFF. This chain joins TRBV28 and TRBJ1-1; D gene uncertain. CDR1 MDHEN and CDR2 SYDVKM come from the germline V gene. The CDR3 runs 13 residues. V was trimmed by 6 bases and J by 11 bases, leaving 19 bases between them.

V usage is TRBV10-2 and J usage is TRBJ1-5, with D possibly matching TRBD1 (5 bases). Germline CDR1 WSHSY, CDR2 SAAADI. V was cut by 7 bases and J by 7 bases, with 11 bases left in between. The CDR3 runs to 12 residues. CDR3 DNA: TGCGCCAGCACGGGAGGGGACCAGCCCCAGCATTTT. This gives the protein CASTGGDQPQHF.

The V and J genes are TRBV1 and TRBJ2-1; the table names TRBD2, a call not compared with the DNA. TRBV1 has pseudogene status. This CDR3 comprises 18 residues. CDR3 sequence (DNA): TGCACCAGCAGCCAAGCTCTCGTAACTAGCGGCTCCTACAATGAGCAGTTCTTC. Translation gives CTSSQALVTSGSYNEQFF.

The V and J genes are TRBV4-2 and TRBJ2-2; 8 bases line up with TRBD1. This CDR3 spans 17 amino acids. With 3 bases clipped from V and 1 base from J, the junction kept 7 bases outside the gene matches. Germline lookup yields CDR1 LGHNA and CDR2 YNFKEQ. CDR3 sequence: CASSHPRTGMNTGELFF. For the CDR3, the DNA is TGTGCCAGCAGCCACCCGAGGACAGGGATGAACACCGGGGAGCTGTTTTTT.

The rearrangement uses TRBV19 and TRBJ1-4; 7 positions match TRBD1. The CDR3 length is 13 residues. Germline V gives CDR1 LNHDA, CDR2 SQIVND (reference sequence). J lost 5 bases, V lost 9 bases, and 6 bases had no gene match. The CDR3 loop is CASQRGLNEKLFF. The CDR3 region has the DNA TGTGCCAGCCAGAGGGGGCTAAATGAAAAACTGTTTTTT.

This chain links TRBV2 with TRBJ2-5, with a possible D match to TRBD2 (5 bases). The CDR3 contains 16 residues. Between the trimmed V and J ends, which lost 7 bases and 0 bases, there was a span of 18 bases. CDR1 is SNHLY, CDR2 FYNNEI, per germline. CDR3 sequence (DNA): TGTGCCAGCATCGATAAACCAGCGGCGTACCAAGAGACCCAGTACTTC. It translates to CASIDKPAAYQETQYF.

The rearrangement uses TRBV5-4 and TRBJ2-7; 7 bases map to TRBD1. The J segment lost 4 bases and the V segment lost 0 bases, leaving 4 bases of the junction unmatched. This CDR3 has 14 amino acids. The germline CDR1 and CDR2 sequences are SGHNT and YYREEE (reference sequence). The CDR3 region has the DNA TGTGCCAGCAGCTTGGAGGGGGCAAAGTACGAGCAGTACTTC. As protein: CASSLEGAKYEQYF.

In DNA form, the CDR3 reads TGTGCCAGCAGCCCTGCTGGGGCCAACGTCCTGACTTTC. Its protein product is CASSPAGANVLTF. The chain combines TRBV28 with TRBJ2-6, with no clear D. The CDR3 length is 13 residues. V lost 6 bases, J lost 2 bases, and 5 bases lay in between. Germline V gene data show CDR1 as MDHEN and CDR2 as SYDVKM.

The chain joins TRBV6-1 to TRBJ1-3; D is perhaps TRBD1 (5 bases). Deletions cut 2 bases from V and 0 bases from J, with 11 bases between. Looked up from germline, CDR1 is MNHNS and CDR2 is SASEGT. This CDR3 has 16 residues. CDR3 protein: CASSEPKTVSGNTIYF. The DNA of the CDR3 is TGTGCCAGCAGTGAACCGAAGACAGTCTCTGGAAACACCATATATTTT.

The V call is TRBV9, the J call TRBJ2-5; 7 bases match TRBD1. Per the germline V gene, CDR1 is SGDLS and CDR2 is YYNGEE. The CDR3 is 15 amino acids. V was clipped by 0 bases and J by 4 bases; unmatched bases: 6. CDR3 DNA: TGTGCCAGCAGCGTAGTAGGGGGCGGCAGAGAGACCCAGTACTTC. Translation gives CASSVVGGGRETQYF.

V usage is TRBV5-1 and J usage is TRBJ1-1; D not certain. This CDR3 contains 14 residues. Germline V CDR1 and CDR2: SGHRS, YFSETQ. V lost 0 bases and J 3 bases, leaving 9 bases between the germline ends. CDR3 coding DNA: TGCGCCAGCAGCTTGGAAGCGGGAGACACTGAAGCTTTCTTT. Translating gives CASSLEAGDTEAFF.

The chain is built from TRBV5-1 and TRBJ2-7; D uncertain. Germline V gene sequence: CDR1 SGHRS, CDR2 YFSETQ. V was cut by 0 bases and J by 1 base, with 17 bases left in between. This CDR3 spans 17 amino acids. Here the CDR3 reads CASSLGRKEARSYEQYF. CDR3 bases: TGCGCCAGCAGCTTGGGTCGCAAGGAAGCTAGGTCCTACGAGCAGTACTTC.

The rearrangement uses TRBV11-2 and TRBJ1-3; D is ambiguous. Germline V gene data show CDR1 as SGHAT and CDR2 as FQNNGV. CDR3 size: 13 residues. V was pared by 0 bases and J by 8 bases, with 8 bases between. The CDR3: CASSLEFFYTIYF. CDR3 DNA: TGTGCCAGCAGCTTAGAATTCTTCTACACCATATATTTT. Looking up the rest from reference TRBV11-2 and TRBJ1-3 gives the full variable domain: EAGVAQSPRYKIIEKRQSVAFWCNPISGHATLYWYQQILGQGPKLLIQFQNNGVVDDSQLPKDRFSAERLKGVDSTLKIQPAKLEDSAVYLCASSLEFFYTIYFGEGSWLTVV.

This chain uses TRBV6-5 with TRBJ1-1, with 7 positions matching TRBD1. J gave up 8 bases and V 0 bases, and 3 bases lay outside the gene matches. The CDR3 covers 13 residues. The V gene's germline CDR1 is MNHEY and CDR2 SVGAGI. CDR3 in DNA: TGTGCCAGCAGTTACTCGCGGGACAGCGAAGCTTTCTTT. Translation: CASSYSRDSEAFF.